These 27 T cell receptor beta chains were sequenced from one sample in a study of blood T cell repertoires in COVID-19. Produced via immunoSEQ multiplex PCR; TCRdb's table is partial and in-frame only. Here the sample spans roughly 37,000 clones, around three quarters being singletons. The sequenced sample consisted of peripheral blood. The receptors here all came from a man in his 60s with active COVID-19.

The chain is built from TRBV6-6 and TRBJ1-5, with a weak D call TRBD1 (5 bases). This CDR3 comprises 14 residues. Trimming took off 2 bases at V and 6 bases at J, with 11 bases between the two ends. Per the germline V gene, CDR1 is MNHNY and CDR2 is SVGAGI (reference sequence). The CDR3 nucleotides are TGTGCCAGCAGTTACGGGGGGGTTGGTCAGCCCCAGCATTTT. This sequence encodes CASSYGGVGQPQHF.

This sequence joins TRBV6-5 and TRBJ2-7; 11 bases map to TRBD1. In germline, CDR1 is MNHEY, CDR2 SVGAGI. The CDR3 length is 15 residues. The V segment lost 2 bases and the J segment 6 bases; nucleotides outside the gene matches: 6. CDR3 nucleotides: TGTGCCAGCAGTTACCCCTCCGGGACAGGGGGCGAGCAGTACTTC. Amino acids: CASSYPSGTGGEQYF.

This chain uses TRBV10-2 with TRBJ2-1; 7 nucleotides match TRBD1. The CDR3 runs to 14 residues. The germline CDR1 and CDR2 sequences are WSHSY and SAAADI. V was clipped by 6 bases and J by 9 bases; unmatched bases: 11. In nucleotides, the CDR3 is TGCGCCAGCAGGGCCGAGGGGGCTAGGAGTGAGCAGTTCTTC. As protein: CASRAEGARSEQFF.

The rearrangement joins TRBV7-2 to TRBJ1-2; TRBD1 is a possible D gene (5 bases). V lost 1 base and J lost 4, with 13 bases in between. CDR1 and CDR2 from the germline V gene are SGHTA and FQGNSA. CDR3 length: 15 amino acids. The CDR3 is CASSLGQGPSYGYTF. The CDR3 coding sequence is TGTGCCAGCAGCTTAGGGCAGGGCCCTTCCTATGGCTACACCTTC.

The chain combines TRBV24-1 with TRBJ2-1; TRBD2 aligns across 7 bases. Germline CDR1 and CDR2: KGHDR and SFDVKD. V shed 0 bases, J shed 4 bases, and the junction held 5 bases outside the gene matches. CDR3 size: 16 residues. The CDR3 is CATSDLQAGRYNEQFF. The CDR3, as DNA: TGTGCCACCAGTGATTTGCAAGCGGGAAGGTACAATGAGCAGTTCTTC.

The chain combines TRBV27 with TRBJ1-1; D possibly corresponds to TRBD1 (5 bases). V lost 8 bases and J 1 base, leaving 14 bases between the germline ends. Germline lookup yields CDR1 MNHEY and CDR2 SMNVEV (reference sequence). The length of the CDR3 is 14 residues. For the CDR3, the DNA is TGTGCCAGCGCCTTTTTCGGGGGGAACACTGAAGCTTTCTTT. It specifies CASAFFGGNTEAFF.

The J gene is TRBJ1-1, the V gene TRBV2; no definite D call. The CDR3 consists of 10 residues. V was cut by 7 bases and J by 9 bases, with 9 bases left in between. Germline CDR1 and CDR2: SNHLY and FYNNEI. The CDR3 is CASTAGKAFF. Here the CDR3 DNA reads TGTGCCAGCACGGCGGGGAAAGCTTTCTTT.

The genes are TRBV18 and TRBJ1-1, with 9 bases that match TRBD1. The junction had 2 bases not matched to a gene; V was cut back by 4 bases and J by 2 bases. The CDR3 is made up of 14 amino acids. CDR1 is KGHSH and CDR2 is LQKENI in the germline V gene. CDR3 sequence reads: CASSRQGGNTEAFF. CDR3 DNA sequence: TGTGCCAGCTCACGACAGGGGGGTAACACTGAAGCTTTCTTT.

The V call is TRBV3-1 (or the pseudogene TRBV3-2), the J call TRBJ2-5; D may be TRBD2 (6 bases). CDR3 size: 14 residues. Germline V CDR1 and CDR2: LGHDT, YNNKEL (reference sequence). V was clipped by 5 bases and J by 5 bases, with 15 bases between them. This CDR3 is CASSVMGLAETQYF. The CDR3 region has the DNA TGTGCCAGCAGCGTAATGGGGCTAGCGGAGACCCAGTACTTC.

This sequence joins TRBV5-8 and TRBJ2-7; 10 bases map to TRBD1. Trimming took 2 bases from V and 4 from J; bases not matched to a gene: 3. Per germline, CDR1 SGHTS and CDR2 YDEGEE. The CDR3 consists of 14 residues. CDR3 in amino acids: CASSFRDRGYEQYF. CDR3 bases: TGTGCCAGCAGCTTTAGGGACAGGGGTTACGAGCAGTACTTC.

The chain carries TRBV23-1 and TRBJ2-3; D uncertain. TRBV23-1 is recorded as an ORF, its role being uncertain. The V gene lost 7 bases and the J gene lost 6 bases, with 17 bases spanning the gap. The CDR3 runs 14 residues. The CDR3 DNA sequence: TGCGCCAGCACCCAAGAGTGCCCCTCCGATACGCAGTATTTT. Translation: CASTQECPSDTQYF.

The genes are TRBV12-3 or TRBV12-4 and TRBJ2-7; D may be TRBD1 (6 bases). Between the trimmed V and J ends, which lost 6 bases and 2 bases, there was a span of 11 bases. The CDR3 consists of 13 residues. As DNA, the CDR3 is TGTGCCAGCAGGTCCCAGGGGACCTACGAGCAGTACTTC. Its protein is CASRSQGTYEQYF.

This clone was counted a single time. The V call is TRBV6-6, the J call TRBJ1-2; D is undetermined. Trimming took 5 bases from V and 8 from J, leaving 18 bases between them. The CDR3 is 14 amino acids. From germline, CDR1 is MNHNY and CDR2 SVGAGI (reference sequence). Here the CDR3 reads CASSGEGFKGGYTF. CDR3 coding DNA: TGTGCCAGCAGTGGAGAGGGATTCAAAGGGGGCTACACCTTC.

The rearrangement uses TRBV7-2 and TRBJ1-6, with 11 bases aligning to TRBD1. The V segment lost 5 bases and the J segment 7 bases; nucleotides outside the gene matches: 4. The germline V gene has CDR1 SGHTA and CDR2 FQGNSA. The CDR3 consists of 15 residues. The CDR3 bases are TGTGCCAGCAGCAAAGGACAGGGGGCGAATTCACCCCTCCACTTT. This translates into CASSKGQGANSPLHF. The full variable domain, its missing parts supplied by reference TRBV7-2 and TRBJ1-6, is GAGVSQSPSNKVTEKGKDVELRCDPISGHTALYWYRQSLGQGLEFLIYFQGNSAPDKSGLPSDRFSAERTGGSVSTLTIQRTQQEDSAVYLCASSKGQGANSPLHFGNGTRLTVT.

The chain recombines TRBV28 with TRBJ2-7, with 7 bases fitting TRBD1. Germline values: CDR1 MDHEN, CDR2 SYDVKM. The CDR3 is 14 amino acids. The trim removed 5 bases at V and 2 bases at J, leaving 6 bases unmatched. The CDR3: CASSPSTGTYEQYF. The DNA for the CDR3 is TGTGCCAGCAGTCCCTCGACAGGGACCTACGAGCAGTACTTC. The full variable domain, its missing parts supplied by reference TRBV28 and TRBJ2-7, is DVKVTQSSRYLVKRTGEKVFLECVQDMDHENMFWYRQDPGLGLRLIYFSYDVKMKEKGDIPEGYSVSREKKERFSLILESASTNQTSMYLCASSPSTGTYEQYFGPGTRLTVT.

In its sample, this clone was seen a few times. This chain links TRBV5-1 with TRBJ2-5, with 7 nucleotides matching TRBD1. J was trimmed by 7 bases and V by 0 bases; bases with no gene match: 6. This CDR3 has 14 amino acids. Germline V gene lookup returns CDR1 SGHRS and CDR2 YFSETQ. The CDR3 DNA is TGCGCCAGCAGCTTGGGGGACAGTTCGGGGACCCAGTACTTC. This translates into CASSLGDSSGTQYF.

The CDR3, as DNA: TGTGCCAGTAGTACCTCGGGACAGGTTCAGCAGTACTTC. Encoded protein: CASSTSGQVQQYF. The V and J genes are TRBV19 and TRBJ2-7, with 8 bases fitting TRBD1. Germline V gene lookup returns CDR1 LNHDA and CDR2 SQIVND (reference sequence). The V segment lost 4 bases and the J segment 8 bases; nucleotides outside the gene matches: 7. This CDR3 region has 13 residues.

The gene calls are TRBV19 and TRBJ1-5; a possible D gene is TRBD1 (6 bases). Germline V gene sequence: CDR1 LNHDA, CDR2 SQIVND (reference sequence). The CDR3 contains 13 residues. Trimming took off 3 bases at V and 6 bases at J, with 9 bases between the two ends. CDR3 residues: CASSINRAQPQHF. The CDR3 DNA is TGTGCCAGTAGTATCAACAGGGCTCAGCCCCAGCATTTT.

This rearrangement joins TRBV28 to TRBJ1-4; 7 bases line up with TRBD1. Germline V gives CDR1 MDHEN, CDR2 SYDVKM. This CDR3 contains 15 residues. With 4 bases clipped from V and 1 base from J, the junction kept 3 bases outside the gene matches. This chain's CDR3 is CASSSPGGTNEKLFF. Written as DNA, the CDR3 is TGTGCCAGCAGTTCCCCAGGGGGAACTAATGAAAAACTGTTTTTT.

The chain joins TRBV9 to TRBJ2-5; 13 positions agree with TRBD2. The CDR3 is made up of 16 amino acids. The ends lost 6 bases at V and 4 bases at J; junction bases unmatched: 9. The germline V gene encodes CDR1 SGDLS and CDR2 YYNGEE. CDR3: CASTGTGTSGTETQYF. CDR3 coding DNA: TGTGCCAGCACCGGGACCGGGACTAGCGGGACAGAGACCCAGTACTTC.

The chain is built from TRBV6-4 and TRBJ2-1; 8 bases match TRBD1. J lost 2 bases, V lost 6 bases, and 6 bases had no gene match. Germline V gene lookup returns CDR1 MRHNA and CDR2 SNTAGT. The CDR3 has 15 residues. The CDR3 sequence: CASSQGAQAYNEQFF. Here the CDR3 DNA reads TGTGCCAGCAGCCAGGGGGCGCAGGCCTACAATGAGCAGTTCTTC.

The gene calls are TRBV9 and TRBJ1-1; D unclear. CDR1 is SGDLS, CDR2 YYNGEE, per germline. Trimming removed 0 bases at V and 1 base at J, with 7 bases between. The length of the CDR3 is 14 residues. The DNA for the CDR3 is TGTGCCAGCAGCGTAGGCACTGGGAACACTGAAGCTTTCTTT. Protein: CASSVGTGNTEAFF.

The chain links TRBV28 to TRBJ1-5, with a possible D match to TRBD1 (5 bases). Germline V gene lookup returns CDR1 MDHEN and CDR2 SYDVKM. CDR3 length equals 15 residues. V lost 4 bases and J lost 3, with 13 bases in between. The CDR3 loop is CASSWGGRNNQPQHF. For the CDR3, the DNA is TGTGCCAGCAGTTGGGGCGGTCGTAACAATCAGCCCCAGCATTTT.

This chain joins TRBV6-1 and TRBJ2-2, with D possibly being TRBD2 (6 bases). The CDR3 consists of 16 residues. CDR1 is MNHNS and CDR2 is SASEGT in the germline V gene. V was trimmed by 4 bases and J by 6 bases, leaving 18 bases between them. As DNA, the CDR3 is TGTGCCAGCAGTGCCGTAAGAGCGGGCCGTGCCGGGGAGCTGTTTTTT. Translated: CASSAVRAGRAGELFF.

The sample holds a few counts of this clone. The V call is TRBV27, the J call TRBJ1-6; D is unclear. Germline CDR1 MNHEY, CDR2 SMNVEV (reference sequence). The CDR3 has 14 amino acids. V was cut by 6 bases and J by 4 bases, with 10 bases left in between. CDR3 sequence reads: CASRAAEYNSPLHF. The CDR3 DNA sequence: TGTGCCAGCAGGGCGGCAGAGTATAATTCACCCCTCCACTTT.

V is TRBV7-3 and J is TRBJ2-3, with 10 bases matching TRBD2. V was clipped by 4 bases and J by 4 bases; unmatched bases: 2. The CDR3 sequence is 14 residues long. Germline CDR1 and CDR2: SGHTA and FQGTGA. CDR3 loop: CASSSGLAADTQYF. The CDR3, as DNA: TGTGCCAGCAGCTCCGGACTAGCGGCAGATACGCAGTATTTT.

This clone occurred a few times. The chain links TRBV13 to TRBJ1-1, with D tentatively TRBD1 (6 bases). V shed 5 bases and J shed 4 bases, with 14 bases lying between them. This CDR3 contains 14 residues. CDR1 and CDR2 from the germline V gene are PRHDT and FYEKMQ (reference sequence). The CDR3 nucleotides are TGTGCCAGCAGCGTACAGGGTCGGAGCACTGAAGCTTTCTTT. Amino acid sequence: CASSVQGRSTEAFF.